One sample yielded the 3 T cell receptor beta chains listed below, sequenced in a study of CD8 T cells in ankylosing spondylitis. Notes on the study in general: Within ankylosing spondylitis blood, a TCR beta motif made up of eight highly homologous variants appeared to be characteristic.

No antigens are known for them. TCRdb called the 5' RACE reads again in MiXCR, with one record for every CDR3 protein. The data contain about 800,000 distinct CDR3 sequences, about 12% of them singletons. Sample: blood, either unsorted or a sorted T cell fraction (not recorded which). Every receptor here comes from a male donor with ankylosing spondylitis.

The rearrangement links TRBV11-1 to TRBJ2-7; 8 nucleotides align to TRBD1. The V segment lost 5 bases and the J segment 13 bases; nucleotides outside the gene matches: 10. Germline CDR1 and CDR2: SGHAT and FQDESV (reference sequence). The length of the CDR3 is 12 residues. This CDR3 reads CASSDTYGQGYF. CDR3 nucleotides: TGTGCCAGCAGCGACACGTACGGACAGGGTTACTTC.

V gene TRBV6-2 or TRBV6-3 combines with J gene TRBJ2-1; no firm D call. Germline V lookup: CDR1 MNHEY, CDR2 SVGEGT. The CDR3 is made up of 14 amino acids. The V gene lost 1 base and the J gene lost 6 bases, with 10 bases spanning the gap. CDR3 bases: TGTGCCAGCAGTTACTGGTCAGAATCCAATGAGCAGTTCTTC. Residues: CASSYWSESNEQFF.

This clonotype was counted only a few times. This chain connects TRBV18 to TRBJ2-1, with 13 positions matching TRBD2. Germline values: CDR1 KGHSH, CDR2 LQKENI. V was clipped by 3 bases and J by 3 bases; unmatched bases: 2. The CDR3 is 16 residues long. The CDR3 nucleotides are TGTGCCAGCTCACCTTGGACTAGCGGGAGCTACAATGAGCAGTTCTTC. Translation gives CASSPWTSGSYNEQFF.